A selection of T cell receptor beta chains follows, all from one sample in a study of T cells after yellow fever vaccination. TCRdb redid the calling of the 5' RACE reads with MiXCR, one entry per CDR3 protein. The sample includes some 420,000 distinct CDR3 sequences, approximately 19% seen only once; the top ten take about a sixth. Sequenced material: PBMCs, taken before the yellow fever booster vaccination. These receptors were collected from a man between 18 and 35 years old who received the YFV17D yellow fever vaccine. Both conserved end residues are part of each CDR3. The order of the fields is clone size, V gene, D gene, J gene, CDR3 protein, CDR3 DNA. D genes are given only for firm matches. Part of the rows lack a size; the others show once, few, many or a class for expanded clones.

clone_size: many; v_call: TRBV7-2; d_call: TRBD1; j_call: TRBJ1-6; cdr3_aa: CASSFGDRRRSPLHF; cdr3_nt: TGTGCCAGCAGCTTCGGGGACAGAAGGCGATCACCCCTCCACTTT
clone_size: few; v_call: TRBV5-5; d_call: TRBD1; j_call: TRBJ1-4; cdr3_aa: CASSLSQGNEKLFF; cdr3_nt: TGTGCCAGCAGCTTGTCACAGGGGAATGAAAAACTGTTTTTT
clone_size: few; v_call: TRBV25-1; d_call: NA; j_call: TRBJ2-7; cdr3_aa: CASSESTYEQYF; cdr3_nt: TGTGCCAGCAGTGAATCTACCTACGAGCAGTACTTC
clone_size: NA; v_call: TRBV24-1; d_call: TRBD1; j_call: TRBJ2-5; cdr3_aa: CATSPDRGETQYF; cdr3_nt: TGTGCCACCAGCCCCGACAGGGGCGAGACCCAGTACTTC
clone_size: few; v_call: TRBV7-2; d_call: TRBD2; j_call: TRBJ2-1; cdr3_aa: CASSLDGLAGGFEQFF; cdr3_nt: TGTGCCAGCAGCTTAGACGGACTAGCGGGGGGGTTTGAGCAGTTCTTC
clone_size: NA; v_call: TRBV18; d_call: NA; j_call: TRBJ1-1; cdr3_aa: CASSPINSPVNTEAFF; cdr3_nt: TGTGCCAGCTCACCAATCAACAGTCCCGTGAACACTGAAGCTTTCTTT
clone_size: NA; v_call: TRBV7-2; d_call: NA; j_call: TRBJ2-7; cdr3_aa: CASSDEGFSYEQYF; cdr3_nt: TGTGCCAGCAGCGATGAGGGATTCTCCTACGAGCAGTACTTC
clone_size: NA; v_call: TRBV10-2; d_call: NA; j_call: TRBJ2-7; cdr3_aa: CASSAFPTYEQYF; cdr3_nt: TGCGCCAGCAGTGCATTTCCGACCTACGAGCAGTACTTC
clone_size: many; v_call: TRBV7-2; d_call: NA; j_call: TRBJ2-1; cdr3_aa: CAGSGPQAEQFF; cdr3_nt: TGTGCCGGATCCGGGCCCCAGGCCGAGCAGTTCTTC
clone_size: NA; v_call: TRBV4-3; d_call: NA; j_call: TRBJ1-1; cdr3_aa: CASSQVNDGRSPFF; cdr3_nt: TGCGCCAGCAGCCAAGTAAATGACGGTCGGTCGCCTTTCTTT
clone_size: NA; v_call: TRBV7-2; d_call: NA; j_call: TRBJ2-7; cdr3_aa: CASTLLGGEGSYEQYF; cdr3_nt: TGTGCCAGCACCCTCCTTGGTGGCGAAGGATCCTACGAGCAGTACTTC
clone_size: NA; v_call: TRBV15; d_call: NA; j_call: TRBJ1-2; cdr3_aa: CATSSRLQGNYGYTF; cdr3_nt: TGTGCCACCAGCAGTCGGCTACAGGGAAACTATGGCTACACCTTC
clone_size: few; v_call: TRBV19; d_call: NA; j_call: TRBJ2-1; cdr3_aa: CASRRGGSPNEQFF; cdr3_nt: TGTGCCAGTCGCAGGGGGGGCTCTCCCAATGAGCAGTTCTTC
clone_size: few; v_call: TRBV7-2; d_call: NA; j_call: TRBJ2-3; cdr3_aa: CASSLVSLALADTQYF; cdr3_nt: TGTGCCAGCAGCTTAGTCTCCCTCGCTTTGGCAGATACGCAGTATTTT
clone_size: few; v_call: TRBV7-9; d_call: TRBD1; j_call: TRBJ1-2; cdr3_aa: CASSPQGGYGYTF; cdr3_nt: TGTGCCAGCAGCCCACAGGGGGGCTATGGCTACACCTTC
clone_size: few; v_call: TRBV12-3/TRBV12-4; d_call: TRBD2; j_call: TRBJ2-3; cdr3_aa: CASRGAGLAAPPDTQYF; cdr3_nt: TGTGCCAGCAGGGGAGCGGGACTAGCGGCTCCCCCAGATACGCAGTATTTT
clone_size: NA; v_call: TRBV10-3; d_call: NA; j_call: TRBJ2-2; cdr3_aa: CAISAAGDTGELFF; cdr3_nt: TGTGCCATCAGTGCTGCCGGGGACACCGGGGAGCTGTTTTTT
clone_size: many; v_call: TRBV7-3; d_call: NA; j_call: TRBJ1-6; cdr3_aa: CASSLYKDSPLHF; cdr3_nt: TGTGCCAGCAGCTTATATAAAGATTCACCCCTCCACTTT
clone_size: few; v_call: TRBV12-3/TRBV12-4; d_call: TRBD1; j_call: TRBJ2-3; cdr3_aa: CASSRQGSDTQYF; cdr3_nt: TGTGCCAGCAGCCGACAGGGATCAGATACGCAGTATTTT
clone_size: few; v_call: TRBV29-1; d_call: NA; j_call: TRBJ2-3; cdr3_aa: CSVRAPSTDTQYF; cdr3_nt: TGCAGCGTCCGGGCGCCGAGCACAGATACGCAGTATTTT
clone_size: many; v_call: TRBV7-9; d_call: NA; j_call: TRBJ2-1; cdr3_aa: CASSSGGGSLNEQFF; cdr3_nt: TGTGCCAGCAGCTCAGGGGGGGGAAGCCTCAATGAGCAGTTCTTC
clone_size: many; v_call: TRBV15; d_call: TRBD2; j_call: TRBJ2-4; cdr3_aa: CATRLLPSGGKNIQYF; cdr3_nt: TGTGCCACCCGACTTCTCCCTAGCGGGGGGAAAAACATTCAGTACTTC
clone_size: few; v_call: TRBV5-1; d_call: NA; j_call: TRBJ2-3; cdr3_aa: CASSLVGPTSPDTQYF; cdr3_nt: TGCGCCAGCAGCTTGGTCGGCCCGACGTCCCCAGATACGCAGTATTTT
clone_size: NA; v_call: TRBV27; d_call: NA; j_call: TRBJ1-5; cdr3_aa: CASSLAGESNQPQHF; cdr3_nt: TGTGCCAGCAGTTTAGCCGGGGAGAGCAATCAGCCCCAGCATTTT
clone_size: NA; v_call: TRBV5-1; d_call: NA; j_call: TRBJ1-3; cdr3_aa: CASSLYGDSGNTIYF; cdr3_nt: TGCGCCAGCAGCTTGTACGGGGACTCTGGAAACACCATATATTTC
clone_size: few; v_call: TRBV4-2; d_call: NA; j_call: TRBJ1-2; cdr3_aa: CASSQDFGNYGYTF; cdr3_nt: TGTGCCAGCAGCCAAGATTTTGGGAACTATGGCTACACCTTC
clone_size: many; v_call: TRBV6-6; d_call: NA; j_call: TRBJ2-4; cdr3_aa: CASSYPRLAKNIQYF; cdr3_nt: TGTGCCAGCAGTTACCCGCGGCTAGCCAAAAACATTCAGTACTTC
clone_size: few; v_call: TRBV7-2; d_call: TRBD2; j_call: TRBJ2-1; cdr3_aa: CASSPWTSGGANEQFF; cdr3_nt: TGTGCCAGCAGCCCCTGGACTAGCGGGGGGGCTAATGAGCAGTTCTTC
clone_size: NA; v_call: TRBV20-1; d_call: NA; j_call: TRBJ2-3; cdr3_aa: CSVSAGDTQYF; cdr3_nt: TGCAGTGTAAGCGCAGGGGATACGCAGTATTTT
clone_size: few; v_call: TRBV6-5; d_call: TRBD1; j_call: TRBJ1-2; cdr3_aa: CASSYHPGGGGYGYTF; cdr3_nt: TGTGCCAGCAGTTATCATCCAGGGGGCGGAGGCTATGGCTACACCTTC
clone_size: NA; v_call: TRBV11-2; d_call: NA; j_call: TRBJ1-5; cdr3_aa: CASSLGGVMGQPQHF; cdr3_nt: TGTGCCAGCAGCTTAGGAGGGGTAATGGGTCAGCCCCAGCATTTT
clone_size: NA; v_call: TRBV5-1; d_call: NA; j_call: TRBJ2-3; cdr3_aa: CASSGGWPTDTQYF; cdr3_nt: TGCGCCAGCAGCGGGGGCTGGCCCACAGATACGCAGTATTTT
clone_size: NA; v_call: TRBV7-2; d_call: NA; j_call: TRBJ2-5; cdr3_aa: CASSQRAASSRETQYF; cdr3_nt: TGTGCCAGCAGCCAAAGGGCCGCTTCGTCCCGGGAGACCCAGTACTTC
clone_size: NA; v_call: TRBV5-1; d_call: TRBD1; j_call: TRBJ1-1; cdr3_aa: CASTSQGATEAFF; cdr3_nt: TGCGCCAGCACCTCACAGGGGGCCACTGAAGCTTTCTTT
clone_size: few; v_call: TRBV5-1; d_call: NA; j_call: TRBJ2-7; cdr3_aa: CASSLDPFF; cdr3_nt: TGCGCCAGCAGCTTGGATCCCTTCTTC
clone_size: NA; v_call: TRBV27; d_call: TRBD1; j_call: TRBJ1-2; cdr3_aa: CASSLLGRQGSYGYTF; cdr3_nt: TGTGCCAGCAGTTTATTGGGGCGACAGGGGAGCTATGGCTACACCTTC
clone_size: many; v_call: TRBV29-1; d_call: NA; j_call: TRBJ1-1; cdr3_aa: CSVRTGRDTEAFF; cdr3_nt: TGCAGCGTTCGGACGGGGCGCGACACTGAAGCTTTCTTT
clone_size: few; v_call: TRBV25-1; d_call: NA; j_call: TRBJ1-3; cdr3_aa: CASSEYSSGNTIYF; cdr3_nt: TGTGCCAGCAGTGAATACAGTTCTGGAAACACCATATATTTT
clone_size: few; v_call: TRBV20-1; d_call: TRBD2; j_call: TRBJ2-3; cdr3_aa: CSAHKRGSTDTQYF; cdr3_nt: TGCAGTGCTCACAAGCGGGGAAGCACAGATACGCAGTATTTT
clone_size: few; v_call: TRBV12-3/TRBV12-4; d_call: TRBD2; j_call: TRBJ2-5; cdr3_aa: CASGGVQETQYF; cdr3_nt: TGTGCCAGCGGGGGGGTCCAAGAGACCCAGTACTTC
clone_size: NA; v_call: TRBV12-3/TRBV12-4; d_call: NA; j_call: TRBJ2-2; cdr3_aa: CASSPRPRSGELFF; cdr3_nt: TGTGCCAGCAGTCCCCGACCCCGCAGCGGGGAGCTGTTTTTT
clone_size: many; v_call: TRBV7-9; d_call: NA; j_call: TRBJ2-1; cdr3_aa: CASSLDRNEQFF; cdr3_nt: TGTGCCAGCAGCTTAGACAGGAATGAGCAGTTCTTC
clone_size: NA; v_call: TRBV6-6; d_call: TRBD2; j_call: TRBJ2-1; cdr3_aa: CASTPISGGARNEQFF; cdr3_nt: TGTGCCAGCACCCCGATTAGCGGGGGGGCGAGGAATGAGCAGTTCTTC
clone_size: few; v_call: TRBV2; d_call: NA; j_call: TRBJ1-1; cdr3_aa: CASSRPLPAEAFF; cdr3_nt: TGTGCCAGCAGCCGACCCCTTCCCGCTGAAGCTTTCTTT
clone_size: many; v_call: TRBV6-6; d_call: NA; j_call: TRBJ1-4; cdr3_aa: CASSYGTGEKLFF; cdr3_nt: TGTGCCAGCAGTTACGGAACGGGAGAAAAACTGTTTTTT
clone_size: many; v_call: TRBV5-1; d_call: NA; j_call: TRBJ2-1; cdr3_aa: CASSTDGYNEQFF; cdr3_nt: TGCGCCAGCAGCACCGATGGGTACAATGAGCAGTTCTTC